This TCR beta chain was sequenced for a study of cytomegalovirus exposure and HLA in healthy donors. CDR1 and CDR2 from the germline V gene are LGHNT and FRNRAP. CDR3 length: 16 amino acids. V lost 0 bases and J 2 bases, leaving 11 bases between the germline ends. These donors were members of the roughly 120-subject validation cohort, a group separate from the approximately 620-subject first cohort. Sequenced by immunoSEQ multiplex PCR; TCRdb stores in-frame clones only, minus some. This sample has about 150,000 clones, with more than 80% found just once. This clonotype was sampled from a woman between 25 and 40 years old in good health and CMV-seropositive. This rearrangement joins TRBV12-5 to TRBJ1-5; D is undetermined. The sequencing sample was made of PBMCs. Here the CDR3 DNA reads TGTGCTAGTGGTTTGGTGGAGGGAGGCGGCAATCAGCCCCAGCATTTT. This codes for CASGLVEGGGNQPQHF.